The entry below describes one T cell receptor beta chain. Its target is not known. The junction departs from germline at one end; a sequencing error may be responsible. The data were taken from a study of shared clonotypes between healthy human individuals. The wider study: For every donor, three CD4 naive, three CD4 memory, two CD8 naive and one CD8 memory plates were used. Study findings and constraints: Tissue TCR repertoires likely differ from these blood-only repertoires.

CDR1 and CDR2 (germline): MDHEN, SYDVKM. This CDR3 is 10 amino acids long. Sorted-subset replicate PCRs used 200 ng DNA, about 30,000 T cell genomes. Study processing details: There were no quality scores in the junction-only immunoSEQ sequences, so filtering differed. Clones were sequenced by immunoSEQ multiplex PCR, and TCRdb holds only the in-frame ones, with some missing. V and J calls and clone size come straight from that table; D and trimming were deduced from the DNA. The sample has more than 1,200,000 clones, around 98.5% seen once. The TCR sequence derives from a man younger than 40 in good health. This chain links TRBV28 with TRBJ2-7, with 9 bases matching TRBD1. Source material: naive CD4+ T cells sorted from blood. Subset in this sample: CD45RA+ positively selected. The DNA for the CDR3 is TGTGCCAGCAATAACGGGACAGGGTATTTC. Its translation is CASNNGTGYF.